The T cell receptor (beta chain) described here comes from a study of blood T cell repertoires in COVID-19 (dated by TCRdb to about 2020). For context, the study as a whole: Collaborator samples came from the United States, Italy and Spain and covered acute and convalescent phases of COVID-19. Where available, HLA class I and class II types were taken from metadata supplied by the sample provider and were not determined by assay-based typing. The samples were drawn from the first 160 participants of the ongoing ImmuneRACE study and from 1,200 or so subjects provided by 6 global collaborators. The material from the prospective study consisted of cDNA or gDNA derived from T cells, B-cell-depleted T cells, or PBMCs. Deeply sampled blood TCRbeta repertoires from subjects exposed to, actively infected with, or recovered from COVID-19 were included in the dataset. A de-identified subject ID, COVID-19 status, age in years and sex were almost always included in the sample metadata. The repertoires were made available in a free public database intended to serve as a resource for research on the immune response to SARS-CoV-2. On the study overall, not on this receptor specifically: The amount of clinical and demographic metadata varied by source and participant and was provided uncurated.

V is clipped by 4 bases and J by 1 base, and the sequence between their germline boundaries is 14 bases long. The cysteine opens and the phenylalanine closes a CDR3 of 15 amino acids. Only CDR3 DNA is held: 45 bases, read in frame from base 1. CDR1 SGHRS and CDR2 YFSETQ are derived from the germline V gene. Regarding this clone: Its antigen is currently not known. It has no much larger one-base neighbor in the sample; base qualities were not kept.

Enrolling through a virtual design, the prospective study's participants ranged in age from about 18 to 89 years and lived across about two dozen United States geographic areas. In the prospective study, participants were assigned to cohorts based on the clinical history participants reported in a screening survey and a study questionnaire. Mobile phlebotomists in the prospective study collected whole blood, serum and a nasopharyngeal or oropharyngeal swab from every participant. Prospective study participants could optionally give additional blood draws and questionnaires over a 2-month period. Before DNA extraction, prospective study blood samples were shipped either frozen or at room temperature. The immunoSEQ Assay, a bias-controlled multiplex PCR, was used to amplify TCRbeta CDR3 regions from genomic DNA. On the authors' methods: The number of nucleated cells in each sample was estimated by amplification of reference gene primers within the assay. Sequence reads were collapsed and filtered to measure the absolute abundance of every unique TCRbeta CDR3 rearrangement. Productive Simpson clonality was computed per sample as the square root of Simpson's diversity index over productive rearrangements. In its TCRdb copy, this immuneACCESS table keeps in-frame sequences only and misses some clones. Where compared with another copy, unresolved V genes explain less than half of these, and the others have no known cause. The V and J calls and the clone size are those of that table, but D and trimming were determined from the DNA. Here the sample has hundreds of thousands of clones; 80% occur a single time. Jointly, the top ten make up 4.3% of the sample.

The rearrangement combines TRBV5-1 with TRBJ1-1, with an unclear D gene assignment. Source material: PBMCs or T cells enriched from blood (not recorded which). The receptor was derived from a man aged 25-40 years with acute COVID-19. Here is the DNA: TGCGCCAGCAGCGTAGCGGAGAACAGGAACACTGAAGCTTTCTTT. It translates as CASSVAENRNTEAFF.